The source of this T cell receptor beta chain is a study of early T cells in non-severe SARS-CoV-2 infection. This CDR3 has 16 residues. V trimming: 5 bases; J trimming: 7 bases; junction bases outside the gene matches: 5. TCRdb ran MiXCR on the 5' RACE reads and lists one entry per CDR3 protein. Of under 95,000 distinct CDR3 sequences in the sample, under 15% were seen once. This clonotype was sampled from an adult who was a healthcare worker with PCR-confirmed SARS-CoV-2 infection or an uninfected control (not recorded which). Sequences were obtained from whole blood. V is TRBV12-3 or TRBV12-4 and J is TRBJ2-1; TRBD2 matches at 16 bases. The CDR3 region is CASSPGTSGRVNEQFF. The CDR3 bases are TGTGCCAGCAGTCCTGGGACTAGCGGGAGGGTAAATGAGCAGTTCTTC.